This T cell receptor (beta chain) originates from a study of cytomegalovirus exposure and HLA in healthy donors. V lost 7 bases, J lost 3 bases, and 15 bases lay in between. Germline CDR1 and CDR2: MNHEY and SVGAGI. The CDR3 contains 14 residues. This clone has more than one count but fewer than ten. Its antigen is currently unknown. Assay used: immunoSEQ multiplex PCR; TCRdb lists only in-frame clones, some missing. This table has about 340,000 clones, more than 80% appearing once. Study-wide findings and caveats: The dataset shows that most TCR sequences were rare, while some public TCRs occurred in many donors. The authors listed 164 TCR beta chains as cytomegalovirus-associated. In vitro checks showed that a few CMV-associated chains really do target CMV antigens. First-cohort TCR clusters were later found to tend to co-occur in the 120 or so validation repertoires.

This sequence joins TRBV6-5 and TRBJ1-2, with D possibly TRBD1 on 6 matching bases. Sequencing input: PBMCs. The TCR was taken from a woman in her late teens or twenties in good health and CMV-seronegative. CDR3 amino acids: CASMGDTGHYGYTF. The CDR3 DNA sequence: TGTGCCAGCATGGGGGACACAGGCCACTATGGCTACACCTTC.